One T cell receptor beta chain is described in this entry. This entry belongs to a study of OX40 agonist ivuxolimab in advanced cancers. Across the whole study: The dose of intravenous ivuxolimab that patients received every 2 weeks ranged from 0.01 to 10 mg/kg. It was permissible to have had prior anti-PD-1, anti-PD-L1 or anti-CTLA-4 therapy, and more than 30% had some.

Here immunoSEQ multiplex PCR was the method, and the copy in TCRdb shows in-frame clones only, minus some. The sample records approximately 70,000 clones, over 75% being singletons. The germline CDR1 and CDR2 sequences are MGHDK and SYGVNS. The CDR3 sequence is 15 residues long. The V gene end was trimmed by 3 bases and the J gene end by 7 bases; junction bases not matched to a gene: 8. The receptor was isolated from an adult with an advanced solid tumor such as melanoma, head and neck, liver or kidney cancer. This chain uses TRBV25-1 with TRBJ2-1; 8 bases map to TRBD1. Sequences were derived from CD4+ or CD8+ T cells sorted from blood, sampled in a trial of the OX40 agonist ivuxolimab. The CDR3 DNA follows: TGTGCCAGCAGTGATCTTCAGGGGGCGGGGAATGAGCAGTTCTTC. Amino acids: CASSDLQGAGNEQFF. The variable domain in full, with the rest retrieved from reference TRBV25-1 and TRBJ2-1, is EADIYQTPRYLVIGTGKKITLECSQTMGHDKMYWYQQDPGMELHLIHYSYGVNSTEKGDLSSESTVSRIRTEHFPLTLESARPSHTSQYLCASSDLQGAGNEQFFGPGTRLTVL.